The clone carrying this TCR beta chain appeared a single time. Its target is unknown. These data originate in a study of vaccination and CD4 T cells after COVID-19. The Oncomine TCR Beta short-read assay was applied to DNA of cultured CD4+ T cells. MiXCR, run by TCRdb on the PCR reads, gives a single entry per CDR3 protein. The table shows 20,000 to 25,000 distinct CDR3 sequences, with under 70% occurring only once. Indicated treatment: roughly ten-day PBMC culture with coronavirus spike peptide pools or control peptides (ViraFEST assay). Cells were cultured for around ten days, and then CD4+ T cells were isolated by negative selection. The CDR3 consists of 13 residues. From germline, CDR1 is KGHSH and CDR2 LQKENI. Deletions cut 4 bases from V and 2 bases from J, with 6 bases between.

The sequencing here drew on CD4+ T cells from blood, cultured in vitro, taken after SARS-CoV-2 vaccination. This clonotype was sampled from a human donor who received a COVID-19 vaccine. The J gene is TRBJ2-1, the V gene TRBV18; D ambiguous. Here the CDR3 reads CASSQQTYNEQFF. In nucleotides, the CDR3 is TGTGCCAGCTCACAGCAGACCTACAATGAGCAGTTCTTC.